A selection of T cell receptor beta chains follows, all from one sample in a study of shared clonotypes between healthy human individuals. Produced via immunoSEQ multiplex PCR; TCRdb's table is partial and in-frame only. The repertoire holds approximately 1,000,000 clones, with more than 75% as singletons. Input material: memory CD4+ T cells from PBMCs. Receptor source: a man younger than 30 in good health. Some clones in this sample may be carry-over from other donors' samples. Both conserved end residues are part of each CDR3. D genes are given only for firm matches. Some rows mark clone size as missing; the rest say once, few, many or name a class of expanded clone.

clone_size | d_call | j_call | v_call | cdr3_length | cdr3_nt | cdr3_aa
once | TRBD1 | TRBJ2-5 | TRBV5-4 | 15 | TGTGCCAGCAGCTCGCGGGACAGGGGGACGGAGACCCAGTACTTC | CASSSRDRGTETQYF
. | . | TRBJ2-7 | TRBV28 | 12 | TGTGCCAGCAGTTTGCGGGCCTACGAGCAGTACTTC | CASSLRAYEQYF
. | TRBD2 | TRBJ2-3 | TRBV28 | 15 | TGTGCCAGCAGTCCTCCGGGACTAAGCACAGATACGCAGTATTTT | CASSPPGLSTDTQYF
. | . | TRBJ2-7 | TRBV28 | 12 | TGTGCCAGCAGTGAAACGCACTACGAGCAGTACTTC | CASSETHYEQYF
. | . | TRBJ2-3 | TRBV5-4 | 14 | TGTGCCAGCAGCTTGGACCCCAGCACAGATACGCAGTATTTT | CASSLDPSTDTQYF
. | TRBD1 | TRBJ2-5 | TRBV28 | 14 | TGTGCCAGCACCGCGACAGGGGGCGCCCGGACCCAGTACTTC | CASTATGGARTQYF
. | . | TRBJ2-7 | TRBV20-1 | 11 | TGCAGTGCCGCAAGTACTTACGAGCAGTACTTC | CSAASTYEQYF
. | TRBD2 | TRBJ2-2 | TRBV27 | 15 | TGTGCCAGCAGTTTACAGCGGGAGAACACCGGGGAGCTGTTTTTT | CASSLQRENTGELFF
. | . | TRBJ2-3 | TRBV11-3 | 14 | TGTGCCAGCAGCTTAGATGGCAGCACAGATACGCAGTATTTT | CASSLDGSTDTQYF
. | TRBD2 | TRBJ2-1 | TRBV27 | 15 | TGTGCCAGCAGTTCGACTAGCGGGCCGTACAATGAGCAGTTCTTC | CASSSTSGPYNEQFF
few | . | TRBJ1-2 | TRBV30 | 13 | TGTGCCTGGACCAGAGGGTTTAACTATGGCTACACCTTC | CAWTRGFNYGYTF
. | TRBD1 | TRBJ1-4 | TRBV5-1 | 16 | TGCGCCAGCAGCTTGGAGGGACAGGGGGCGAAAGAAAAACTGTTTTTT | CASSLEGQGAKEKLFF
. | . | TRBJ2-7 | TRBV6-1 | 15 | TGTGCCAGCAGATCCGGGACAAAAACATACTACGAGCAGTACTTC | CASRSGTKTYYEQYF
. | . | TRBJ1-3 | TRBV28 | 12 | TGTGCCACCAAAGCCGCGCGAAACACCATATATTTT | CATKAARNTIYF
. | . | TRBJ1-2 | TRBV5-6 | 13 | TGTGCCAGCAGCTTGCGCGGAAACTATGGCTACACCTTC | CASSLRGNYGYTF
. | TRBD2 | TRBJ2-1 | TRBV2 | 15 | TGTGCCAGCAGTGAACTCCTAGCGGGCGACAATGAGCAGTTCTTC | CASSELLAGDNEQFF
. | TRBD1 | TRBJ1-4 | TRBV2 | 14 | TGTGCCAGCAGTTACCGGGACAGGGATGAAAAACTGTTTTTT | CASSYRDRDEKLFF
. | . | TRBJ1-5 | TRBV2 | 14 | TGTGCCAGCAGTGACACCTATCGCAATCAGCCCCAGCATTTT | CASSDTYRNQPQHF
. | TRBD1 | TRBJ2-1 | TRBV10-1 | 17 | TGCGCCAGCAGGATTTTCCGGGACAGGGCCCAGAAAAATGAGCAGTTCTTC | CASRIFRDRAQKNEQFF
few | . | TRBJ2-1 | TRBV30 | 15 | TGTGCCTGGAGTCTCCTGGGTCCCTCCTACAATGAGCAGTTCTTC | CAWSLLGPSYNEQFF
. | TRBD2 | TRBJ2-5 | TRBV5-1 | 15 | TGCGCCAGCAGCGGGACCGGGACTAGCAGTGAGACCCAGTACTTC | CASSGTGTSSETQYF
. | . | TRBJ2-3 | TRBV6-5 | 11 | TGTGCCATAATACCTGGAGATACGCAGTATTTT | CAIIPGDTQYF
. | . | TRBJ2-7 | TRBV27 | 15 | TGTGCCAGCAGTTTAGAGTCCAGGGCCACCTACGAGCAGTACTTC | CASSLESRATYEQYF
. | TRBD2 | TRBJ2-2 | TRBV27 | 17 | TGTGCCAGCGCCCCGGGACTAGCGGGCCGATCGGCCGGGGAGCTGTTTTTT | CASAPGLAGRSAGELFF
. | . | TRBJ2-1 | TRBV28 | 13 | TGTGCCAGCAGATATGACAGTTACAATGAGCAGTTCTTC | CASRYDSYNEQFF
. | . | TRBJ2-3 | TRBV5-1 | 16 | TGCGCCAGCAGCTTGGACCCCCTCCCTAGCACAGATACGCAGTATTTT | CASSLDPLPSTDTQYF
. | . | TRBJ1-5 | TRBV4-1 | 13 | TGCGCCAGCAGCCGAGGGGGGTATCAGCCCCAGCATTTT | CASSRGGYQPQHF
. | . | TRBJ2-7 | TRBV7-2 | 15 | TGTGCCAGCAGCTTAGAGCCCGGGAGCTCCTACGAGCAGTACTTC | CASSLEPGSSYEQYF
. | . | TRBJ2-2 | TRBV2 | 12 | TGTGCCAGTGCCAGGGGAGCCGGGGAGCTGTTTTTT | CASARGAGELFF